This entry features one TCR beta chain sequence. This record belongs to a study of blood T cell repertoires in COVID-19. This CDR3 is built from 16 residues. Germline-derived CDR1 and CDR2 are PRHDT and FYEKMQ (reference sequence). V lost 0 bases, J lost 2 bases, and 2 bases stayed unmatched. Per the authors' pipeline: Estimates of nucleated cell counts were drawn from the amplification of reference gene primers. Here immunoSEQ multiplex PCR was the method, and the copy in TCRdb shows in-frame clones only, minus some. That table furnishes V, J and clone size, whereas the DNA furnished D and trimming. Of some 12,000 clones listed, 92% are singletons.

V is TRBV13 and J is TRBJ2-7; 12 positions agree with TRBD2. The sequence was obtained from a woman aged 70-85 years with active COVID-19. Sequencing was performed on peripheral blood. CDR3 in amino acids: CASSLGASGGAYEQYF. In nucleotides, the CDR3 is TGTGCCAGCAGCTTAGGGGCTAGCGGGGGGGCCTACGAGCAGTACTTC. The full variable domain, rest sourced from reference TRBV13 and TRBJ2-7, is AAGVIQSPRHLIKEKRETATLKCYPIPRHDTVYWYQQGPGQDPQFLISFYEKMQSDKGSIPDRFSAQQFSDYHSELNMSSLELGDSALYFCASSLGASGGAYEQYFGPGTRLTVT.